The 32 T cell receptor beta chains presented below share a single source sample, sequenced in a study of CD8 T cells in ankylosing spondylitis. TCRdb re-analysed the 5' RACE reads in MiXCR, keeping a single row per CDR3 protein. This sample has some 200,000 distinct CDR3 sequences, with roughly 24% found just once. Source material: blood, either unsorted or a sorted T cell fraction (not recorded which). These receptors were collected from a male donor with ankylosing spondylitis or in good health (not recorded which).

V is TRBV20-1 and J is TRBJ2-2; a weak D match, TRBD2 (5 bases). Trimming removed 3 bases at V and 0 bases at J, with 14 bases between. This CDR3 contains 16 residues. CDR1 is DFQATT, CDR2 SNEGSKA, per germline (reference sequence). The CDR3 loop reads CSASGAALTNTGELFF. Written as DNA, the CDR3 is TGCAGTGCTAGCGGAGCGGCCCTTACGAACACCGGGGAGCTGTTTTTT.

This clonotype was counted ten times or more. The chain links TRBV5-1 to TRBJ2-6, with 7 bases fitting TRBD1. Germline lookup yields CDR1 SGHRS and CDR2 YFSETQ. V was pared by 4 bases and J by 1 base, with 8 bases of the junction left unmatched. CDR3 length: 17 amino acids. In DNA, the CDR3 is TGCGCCAGCAGCCAACGGACAGGATCTTCTGGGGCCAACGTCCTGACTTTC. Its protein is CASSQRTGSSGANVLTF.

V and J are TRBV7-2 and TRBJ2-7; 13 bases match TRBD2. V shed 2 bases, J shed 6 bases, and the junction held 4 bases outside the gene matches. Germline CDR1 is SGHTA and CDR2 is FQGNSA. The CDR3 has 15 residues. The DNA for the CDR3 is TGTGCCAGCAGCTTAAAGGGACTAGCGGGACTCGAGCAGTACTTC. Translation gives CASSLKGLAGLEQYF.

This clonotype was seen only a few times. The chain has TRBV6-5 and TRBJ1-6; tentative D call: TRBD1 (5 bases). The CDR3 contains 17 residues. V dropped 0 bases and J dropped 8 bases, with 17 bases sitting between them. The V gene's germline CDR1 is MNHEY and CDR2 SVGAGI. The CDR3 region has the DNA TGTGCCAGCAGTTACTCGAGCCTCGCAGGGTCGTATTCACCCCTCCACTTT. This translates into CASSYSSLAGSYSPLHF.

The rearrangement joins TRBV29-1 to TRBJ2-1, with 9 bases aligning to TRBD2. This CDR3 region has 13 residues. Germline loops: CDR1 SQVTM, CDR2 ANQGSEA. The V and J ends lost 6 bases and 5 bases, in that order; junction bases with no gene match: 5. This chain's CDR3 is CSVLRLADNEQFF. The CDR3 DNA sequence: TGCAGCGTATTAAGACTAGCGGACAATGAGCAGTTCTTC.

The sample holds many counts of this clonotype. The rearrangement links TRBV24-1 to TRBJ2-1; D may be TRBD1 (5 bases). This CDR3 is 14 amino acids long. V was trimmed by 5 bases and J by 8 bases, leaving 15 bases between them. Germline lookup yields CDR1 KGHDR and CDR2 SFDVKD. The CDR3 reads CATSALQGGDEQFF. The DNA of the CDR3 is TGTGCCACCAGTGCCCTTCAGGGTGGGGATGAGCAGTTCTTC.

V gene TRBV4-2 combines with J gene TRBJ2-7; TRBD2 matches at 13 bases. V dropped 1 base and J dropped 6; count of bases not matched to a gene: 3. Germline V gene sequence: CDR1 LGHNA, CDR2 YNFKEQ. The CDR3 extends over 15 amino acids. The CDR3 spells CASSQVGTSGTEQYF. For the CDR3, the DNA is TGTGCCAGCAGCCAAGTGGGGACTAGCGGGACCGAGCAGTACTTC.

This clonotype has a count of ten or more. This rearrangement joins TRBV20-1 to TRBJ2-7; D assignment may be TRBD1 or TRBD2 (6 bases each). Trimming took 3 bases from V and 2 from J, leaving 20 bases between them. Germline V gene data show CDR1 as DFQATT and CDR2 as SNEGSKA (reference sequence). This CDR3 is 16 amino acids long. The chain's CDR3 is CSASPQWGAITYEQYF. The CDR3, as DNA: TGCAGTGCTAGCCCCCAGTGGGGGGCTATAACCTACGAGCAGTACTTC.

This clonotype has only one observation. The rearrangement links TRBV5-1 to TRBJ1-2; 9 bases map to TRBD1. The CDR3 runs to 14 residues. The germline CDR1 and CDR2 sequences are SGHRS and YFSETQ. V was pared by 4 bases and J by 4 bases, with 5 bases of the junction left unmatched. CDR3 DNA sequence: TGCGCCAGCAGCGCGGACAGGGGAATCTATGGCTACACCTTC. This codes for CASSADRGIYGYTF.

V and J are TRBV20-1 and TRBJ2-3, with D perhaps matching TRBD2 (6 bases). The CDR3 has 15 residues. Per the germline V gene, CDR1 is DFQATT and CDR2 is SNEGSKA (reference sequence). The V gene lost 6 bases and the J gene lost 6 bases, with 22 bases spanning the gap. The DNA for the CDR3 is TGCAGTGCCGAAGCCATAGGCGGGACGGGGGATACGCAGTATTTT. Protein product: CSAEAIGGTGDTQYF.

The chain uses TRBV23-1 and TRBJ2-5; D may be TRBD2 (5 bases). TRBV23-1 is filed as an ORF, its function uncertain. The ends were cut back, 4 bases at V and 5 bases at J, with 14 bases in the middle. This CDR3 contains 14 residues. CDR3 residues: CASSPEGFEETQYF. CDR3 in DNA: TGCGCCAGCAGTCCAGAGGGTTTTGAGGAGACCCAGTACTTC.

The V and J genes are TRBV29-1 and TRBJ2-5; TRBD1 agrees at 11 bases. J was trimmed by 1 base and V by 6 bases; bases with no gene match: 4. CDR3 length: 14 residues. Germline values: CDR1 SQVTM, CDR2 ANQGSEA. CDR3 in amino acids: CSVGDRGIQETQYF. In DNA form, the CDR3 reads TGCAGCGTCGGGGACAGGGGGATCCAAGAGACCCAGTACTTC.

The CDR3 sequence is CASSLVGEIAYEQYF. The CDR3 region has the DNA TGCGCCAGCTCACTAGTTGGTGAGATAGCCTACGAGCAGTACTTC. V usage is TRBV5-1 and J usage is TRBJ2-7, with a weak D call TRBD2 (5 bases). Germline V gene data show CDR1 as SGHRS and CDR2 as YFSETQ. There are 15 residues in the CDR3. With 7 bases removed from V and 2 bases from J, the gap between germline ends came to 19 bases.

This clonotype came up a few times. This sequence joins TRBV6-5 and TRBJ2-7; perhaps TRBD1 as D (6 bases). V was cut by 5 bases and J by 7 bases, with 12 bases left in between. The CDR3 is made up of 12 amino acids. Germline CDR1 and CDR2: MNHEY and SVGAGI. The CDR3 is CASSHGQGEQYF. CDR3 sequence (DNA): TGTGCCAGCAGTCATGGGCAGGGGGAGCAGTACTTC.

This clonotype has only a few counts. The chain has TRBV12-3 or TRBV12-4 and TRBJ2-1; 9 nucleotides align to TRBD1. The ends lost 7 bases at V and 8 bases at J; junction bases unmatched: 15. The CDR3 spans 16 residues. The CDR3: CASNLGGTGRGDEQFF. The CDR3 bases are TGTGCCAGCAACCTTGGGGGGACAGGGAGAGGCGATGAGCAGTTCTTC.

This clonotype was counted a few times. CDR3 DNA: TGCAGCGTTGATAGCGGGATGAACTACAATGAGCAGTTCTTC. The encoded protein is CSVDSGMNYNEQFF. This rearrangement joins TRBV29-1 to TRBJ2-1, with 8 bases matching TRBD2. Germline V gene data show CDR1 as SQVTM and CDR2 as ANQGSEA. V lost 3 bases and J lost 3; bases outside the gene matches: 4. The CDR3 extends over 14 amino acids.

Many counts were recorded for this clonotype. The chain has TRBV20-1 and TRBJ2-1, with 10 bases matching TRBD2. The CDR3 has 13 amino acids. Germline-derived CDR1 and CDR2 are DFQATT and SNEGSKA (reference sequence). CDR3 sequence reads: CSAGTSVGNEQFF. CDR3 nucleotides: TGCAGCGCAGGGACTAGCGTGGGCAATGAGCAGTTCTTC.

This clonotype has a count of ten or more. The chain uses TRBV6-2 or TRBV6-3 and TRBJ2-1; D not resolved. Germline assignment: CDR1 MNHEY and CDR2 SVGEGT. The CDR3 extends over 11 amino acids. Deletions cut 5 bases from V and 15 bases from J, with 14 bases between. CDR3 bases: TGTGCCAGCAGTCAAGCAAGCAGGTGGTTCTTC. Its protein product is CASSQASRWFF.

This clonotype was detected ten times or more. J is TRBJ2-7 and V is TRBV7-3; D call uncertain. Germline lookup yields CDR1 SGHTA and CDR2 FQGTGA. V lost 5 bases to trimming and J lost 3 bases, with 2 bases between them. The CDR3 extends over 10 amino acids. The CDR3 DNA reads TGTGCCAGCAGCCACTACGAGCAGTACTTC. Translation gives CASSHYEQYF.

The V gene is TRBV25-1, the J gene TRBJ2-6; perhaps TRBD1 as D (5 bases). V gave up 8 bases and J gave up 4 bases, with 9 bases separating them. The CDR3 sequence is 13 residues long. CDR1 is MGHDK, CDR2 SYGVNS, per germline. DNA of the CDR3: TGTGCCAGCGGCAGGGCCGGGGCCAACGTCCTGACTTTC. This codes for CASGRAGANVLTF.

This clonotype was seen repeatedly, ten times or more. V and J are TRBV4-3 and TRBJ2-1; D uncertain. This CDR3 region has 14 residues. V was clipped by 0 bases and J by 7 bases, with 10 bases between them. Per the germline V gene, CDR1 is LGHNA and CDR2 is YSLEER. CDR3 nucleotide sequence: TGCGCCAGCAGCCAAGAAAGTGGTCGGAATGAGCAGTTCTTC. Translating gives CASSQESGRNEQFF.

This clonotype showed up many times. The chain uses TRBV20-1 and TRBJ1-2; 7 bases line up with TRBD1. V trimming: 3 bases; J trimming: 0 bases; junction bases outside the gene matches: 4. Germline CDR1 is DFQATT and CDR2 is SNEGSKA (reference sequence). The CDR3 runs 14 residues. The DNA of the CDR3 is TGCAGTGCTAGCCGGACAGGCACTAACTATGGCTACACCTTC. Protein: CSASRTGTNYGYTF.

The chain has TRBV5-1 and TRBJ2-1; D remains ambiguous. Trimming took 0 bases from V and 6 from J, leaving 7 bases between them. The germline gives CDR1 SGHRS, CDR2 YFSETQ. The CDR3 consists of 13 residues. This CDR3 reads CASSLVEFNEQFF. CDR3 bases: TGCGCCAGCAGCTTGGTGGAGTTCAATGAGCAGTTCTTC.

This clonotype was observed at least ten times. Mismatch with germline at one junction end may stem from a read error. This rearrangement joins TRBV5-1 to TRBJ2-1; 10 bases match TRBD2. Germline V CDR1 and CDR2: SGHRS, YFSETQ. The CDR3 totals 16 residues. The CDR3: CASSLATSGNNSLRAF. CDR3 coding DNA: TGCGCCAGCAGCCTGGCCACTAGCGGGAACAACTCTTTGAGGGCCTTC.

CDR3 loop: CASGFGQGRETQYF. DNA of the CDR3: TGTGCTAGTGGTTTCGGACAGGGTCGAGAGACCCAGTACTTC. The chain combines TRBV12-5 with TRBJ2-5; 8 bases align to TRBD1. Germline CDR1 is LGHNT and CDR2 is FRNRAP. The CDR3 totals 14 residues. V was clipped by 3 bases and J by 4 bases; unmatched bases: 4. Full variable domain (rest looked up from reference TRBV12-5 and TRBJ2-5): DARVTQTPRHKVTEMGQEVTMRCQPILGHNTVFWYRQTMMQGLELLAYFRNRAPLDDSGMPKDRFSAEMPDATLATLKIQPSEPRDSAVYFCASGFGQGRETQYFGPGTRLLVL.

The V call is TRBV10-3, the J call TRBJ1-2; possible D gene TRBD1, 6 bases. This CDR3 contains 14 residues. Germline CDR1 and CDR2: ENHRY and SYGVKD. V was cut by 5 bases and J by 3 bases, with 13 bases left in between. The CDR3, as DNA: TGTGCCATCAGTCGCCGGGACACAGACTATGGCTACACCTTC. It specifies CAISRRDTDYGYTF.

This clonotype was recorded at least ten times. The V call is TRBV12-3 or TRBV12-4, the J call TRBJ1-4; a possible D gene is TRBD1 (5 bases). Trimming cost V 8 bases and J 8 bases, with 12 bases left between them. The length of the CDR3 is 12 residues. For the CDR3, the DNA is TGTGCCAGCGGCAGGGTTTCGGAAAAACTGTTTTTT. It translates to CASGRVSEKLFF.

This clonotype has just one count. This may come from a read error, since a much larger clone is one base off. The rearrangement links TRBV4-1 to TRBJ2-7; 9 nucleotides match TRBD1. This CDR3 contains 15 residues. Per the germline V gene, CDR1 is MGHRA and CDR2 is YSYEKL. CDR3 in amino acids: CASSTTGGKGYKQYF. CDR3 DNA sequence: TGCGCCAGCAGCACAACAGGGGGCAAGGGCTACAAGCAGTACTTC.

This clonotype was recorded many times. This chain links TRBV20-1 with TRBJ1-3; D is ambiguous. Germline V CDR1 and CDR2: DFQATT, SNEGSKA (reference sequence). The V and J ends lost 2 bases and 0 bases respectively, with 11 bases between them. The CDR3 spans 15 residues. The CDR3 reads CSARLSSLSGNTIYF. DNA for the CDR3: TGCAGTGCTAGACTCAGTTCCCTCTCTGGAAACACCATATATTTT.

The chain is built from TRBV12-2 and TRBJ2-7; no DNA check was done on the table's D call, TRBD1. TRBV12-2 is a recognized pseudogene. This CDR3 comprises 16 residues. DNA of the CDR3: TGTGCAAGTCGCTTATGGGTGGGACAAGACCCTAGAGAGCAGTACTTC. Translating it yields CASRLWVGQDPREQYF.

This clonotype was counted many times. DNA of the CDR3: TGCAGCGTTGCAGGGATCAGGACTGAAGCTTTCTTT. Protein sequence: CSVAGIRTEAFF. The chain couples TRBV29-1 to TRBJ1-1; possible D gene TRBD1, 5 bases. Germline-derived CDR1 and CDR2 are SQVTM and ANQGSEA. Trimming cost V 4 bases and J 5 bases, with 11 bases left between them. This CDR3 has 12 residues.

In its sample, this clonotype was seen a few times. V usage is TRBV20-1 and J usage is TRBJ1-3; perhaps TRBD1 as D (5 bases). The V and J ends lost 0 bases and 3 bases respectively, with 12 bases between them. The CDR3 runs 15 residues. CDR1 and CDR2 from the germline V gene are DFQATT and SNEGSKA (reference sequence). Written as DNA, the CDR3 is TGCAGTGCTAGAGATACTAAGGGGAGTGGAAACACCATATATTTT. Encoded protein: CSARDTKGSGNTIYF.